This TCR beta chain was retrieved from a study of CD8 T cells in Susac syndrome. cDNA came from about 0.46 to 1 ug RNA primed by random hexamers. It was immunoSEQ multiplex PCR that amplified TCR beta CDR3 across 54 Vbeta and 13 Jbeta. MiXCR, run by TCRdb on the immunoSEQ multiplex PCR reads, gives a single entry per CDR3 protein. Found here are 40,000 to 60,000 distinct CDR3 sequences, approximately 93% of them singletons; the top ten hold around 0.55%. V dropped 4 bases and J dropped 6 bases, with 25 bases sitting between them. The CDR3 sequence is 17 residues long. Germline CDR1 and CDR2: SGHDT and YYEEEE.

The chain joins TRBV5-6 to TRBJ1-1, with D possibly being TRBD1 (6 bases). The sequencing sample was made of CD8+ T cells from PBMCs. The source of this sequence is a human donor with multiple sclerosis. Here the CDR3 DNA reads TGTGCCAGCAGCAGACTGGGCCGGGACATCCGGAATCCTGAAGCTTTCTTT. This encodes CASSRLGRDIRNPEAFF.